This T cell receptor beta chain comes out of a study of T cells in Graves' hyperthyroidism and ophthalmopathy. Background on the study: Blood was drawn when the patient was first diagnosed and still untreated. Study-level points and caveats: Appearing also in blood were most of the thyroid clonotypes expanded above 0.001. A model of 13 V-J pairs discriminated ophthalmopathy from stable hyperthyroidism.

There are a few counts of this clonotype. As yet, its antigen is unknown. Since a much larger clone is just one base distant, this may be a read error. CDR1 and CDR2 from the germline V gene are MNHNS and SASEGT. This CDR3 contains 15 residues. The PBMCs studied were ones that came from about 10 ml fresh peripheral blood. Amplified TCR beta CDR3 regions derived from RNA transcripts. During a first-round RT-PCR of the TCR CDR3, the HTBI primer set was used. From the multiplex PCR reads, TCRdb called clonotypes with MiXCR, one entry per CDR3 protein. The sample records approximately 420,000 distinct CDR3 sequences, roughly 13% being singletons.

This clonotype was sampled from a young woman with Graves' hyperthyroidism. Source material: blood. The chain has TRBV6-1 and TRBJ1-2; no firm D call. For the CDR3, the DNA is TGTGCCAGCGGTGAAAGGTATGGGGAGAGCTATGGCTACACCTTC. Amino acids: CASGERYGESYGYTF.